The 22 T cell receptor beta chains presented below share a single source sample, sequenced in a study of shared clonotypes between healthy human individuals. The table came from immunoSEQ multiplex PCR; TCRdb's copy has only in-frame clones and leaves some out. The sample shows around 560,000 clones, roughly 95% of them seen only once. Naive CD8 isolation took CD45RO-negative cells positively selected for CCR7 and excluded terminally differentiated effector memory CD45RA+ cells. The specimen sequenced was naive CD8+ T cells sorted from blood. All receptors come from a woman aged 25 to 39 in good health.

V usage is TRBV15 and J usage is TRBJ1-2; TRBD1 is a possible D gene (5 bases). In germline, CDR1 is LNHNV, CDR2 YYDKDF (reference sequence). The CDR3 is 17 amino acids. Between the trimmed V and J ends, which lost 0 bases and 4 bases, there was a span of 18 bases. CDR3 protein: CATSRDPQTVDLYGYTF. The DNA of the CDR3 is TGTGCCACCAGCAGAGATCCCCAGACAGTGGATCTCTATGGCTACACCTTC.

This clone was recorded a few times. The chain recombines TRBV15 with TRBJ2-1; 7 nucleotides line up with TRBD1. The CDR3 consists of 15 residues. Germline V gives CDR1 LNHNV, CDR2 YYDKDF (reference sequence). The ends lost 1 base at V and 0 bases at J; junction bases unmatched: 0. CDR3 sequence (DNA): TGTGCCACCAGCAGAGGGGACAGCTCCTACAATGAGCAGTTCTTC. Translating it yields CATSRGDSSYNEQFF.

This chain links TRBV27 with TRBJ1-5, with D uncertain. The germline V gene has CDR1 MNHEY and CDR2 SMNVEV (reference sequence). The ends were cut back, 8 bases at V and 6 bases at J, with 17 bases in the middle. The CDR3 is 14 residues long. CDR3 in DNA: TGTGCCAGCGGCCCTCTTGGGTTCGGTCAGCCCCAGCATTTT. It specifies CASGPLGFGQPQHF.

V and J are TRBV7-2 and TRBJ2-7; tentatively, D is TRBD1 (6 bases). The V and J ends lost 3 bases and 3 bases respectively, with 12 bases between them. Per germline, CDR1 SGHTA and CDR2 FQGNSA. The CDR3 consists of 14 residues. In nucleotides, the CDR3 is TGTGCCAGCAGCTTCACAGGGTCGTACTACGAGCAGTACTTC. Its protein product is CASSFTGSYYEQYF.

The chain is built from TRBV6-5 and TRBJ2-7; weak D call: TRBD1 (5 bases). The CDR3 is 13 residues long. Germline loops: CDR1 MNHEY, CDR2 SVGAGI. V lost 6 bases and J 4 bases, leaving 13 bases between the germline ends. The DNA for the CDR3 is TGTGCCAGCAGCCTGAACTCAGGGTACGAGCAGTACTTC. Encoded protein: CASSLNSGYEQYF.

This rearrangement joins TRBV21-1 to TRBJ2-5; the D call of TRBD1 is as the table states it, not checked on the DNA. TRBV21-1 is a recognized pseudogene. The length of the CDR3 is 18 residues. CDR3 bases: TGTGCCAGCAGCACACCGGGACAGGGGAGGTGTACGAGAGAGACCCAGTACTTC. Amino acid sequence: CASSTPGQGRCTRETQYF.

This rearrangement joins TRBV27 to TRBJ2-7; no firm D call. CDR1 and CDR2 from the germline V gene are MNHEY and SMNVEV (reference sequence). CDR3 length: 10 amino acids. With 6 bases removed from V and 9 bases from J, the gap between germline ends came to 9 bases. The CDR3 here is CASRGLRQYF. In DNA, the CDR3 is TGTGCCAGCAGAGGGTTGAGGCAGTACTTC.

The J gene is TRBJ2-7, the V gene TRBV6-1; 7 bases match TRBD1. This CDR3 is built from 15 residues. Trimming removed 0 bases from V and 4 bases from J; junction bases left unmatched: 6. The germline V gene has CDR1 MNHNS and CDR2 SASEGT. The CDR3, as DNA: TGTGCCAGCAGTGAAGCGCTTAGGGGGCGGTACGAGCAGTACTTC. Translated: CASSEALRGRYEQYF.

CDR3 sequence (DNA): TGTGCCAGTACCCCGACCCGGGATAAGAACACTGAAGCTTTCTTT. Its protein is CASTPTRDKNTEAFF. The chain is built from TRBV19 and TRBJ1-1; unclear D gene. Germline loops: CDR1 LNHDA, CDR2 SQIVND (reference sequence). The CDR3 has 15 amino acids. Trimming stripped 7 bases from V and 1 base from J, with 16 bases between. The whole variable domain, remainder taken from reference TRBV19 and TRBJ1-1, is DGGITQSPKYLFRKEGQNVTLSCEQNLNHDAMYWYRQDPGQGLRLIYYSQIVNDFQKGDIAEGYSVSREKKESFPLTVTSAQKNPTAFYLCASTPTRDKNTEAFFGQGTRLTVV.

The rearrangement links TRBV27 to TRBJ1-4, with no clear D. Trimming removed 5 bases from V and 0 bases from J, with 16 bases in between. Looked up from germline, CDR1 is MNHEY and CDR2 is SMNVEV (reference sequence). The CDR3 contains 17 residues. CDR3 bases: TGTGCCAGCAGTCCCGGTGTGGCCTACGCAACTAATGAAAAACTGTTTTTT. Protein: CASSPGVAYATNEKLFF.

The V gene is TRBV5-6, the J gene TRBJ2-7, with TRBD1 matching 9 bases. V dropped 4 bases and J dropped 4; count of bases not matched to a gene: 6. The CDR3 totals 14 residues. CDR1 is SGHDT, CDR2 YYEEEE, per germline. CDR3 DNA: TGTGCCAGCAGCACCGGGACAGGGAGTTACGAGCAGTACTTC. Its translation: CASSTGTGSYEQYF.

The chain has TRBV27 and TRBJ2-7, with D possibly being TRBD2 (6 bases). Deletions cut 6 bases from V and 4 bases from J, with 22 bases between. CDR1 and CDR2 from the germline V gene are MNHEY and SMNVEV (reference sequence). The CDR3 is 16 amino acids. The chain's CDR3 is CASRPEAGTPLYEQYF. In DNA, the CDR3 is TGTGCCAGCAGACCGGAGGCCGGGACTCCCTTATACGAGCAGTACTTC.

This chain connects TRBV7-7 to TRBJ2-5; 7 positions match TRBD2. CDR1 is SSHAT, CDR2 FNYEAQ, per germline (reference sequence). The junction had 8 bases not matched to a gene; V was cut back by 5 bases and J by 5 bases. The CDR3 runs to 14 residues. This CDR3 reads CASSPRDYGETQYF. The CDR3 nucleotides read TGTGCCAGCAGCCCAAGGGACTACGGGGAGACCCAGTACTTC.

The chain recombines TRBV6-6 with TRBJ2-3; 10 bases are shared with TRBD2. The germline CDR1 and CDR2 sequences are MNHNY and SVGAGI (reference sequence). The length of the CDR3 is 15 residues. V lost 5 bases and J lost 1; bases outside the gene matches: 3. The CDR3: CASSVLAGGTDTQYF. DNA for the CDR3: TGTGCCAGCAGTGTCCTAGCGGGAGGCACAGATACGCAGTATTTT.

The V and J genes are TRBV30 and TRBJ2-5; possible D gene TRBD2, 6 bases. The germline CDR1 and CDR2 sequences are GTSNPN and SVGIG (reference sequence). The length of the CDR3 is 16 residues. The germline V and J ends were trimmed by 0 bases and 1 base, with 15 bases remaining between them. Written as DNA, the CDR3 is TGTGCCTGGAGTGTCCTCTTTGGGGGACTCCAAGAGACCCAGTACTTC. As protein: CAWSVLFGGLQETQYF.

The rearrangement links TRBV29-1 to TRBJ2-1, with D perhaps matching TRBD1 or TRBD2 (6 bases each). Trimming took 6 bases from V and 8 from J, leaving 23 bases between them. The germline V gene encodes CDR1 SQVTM and CDR2 ANQGSEA. The CDR3 is made up of 15 amino acids. This chain's CDR3 is CSVQGGPGLIDEQFF. CDR3 sequence (DNA): TGCAGCGTCCAAGGGGGGCCAGGGCTTATTGATGAGCAGTTCTTC.

The chain has TRBV5-6 and TRBJ2-3; D unclear. The V end was cut by 0 bases, the J end by 0 bases, with 11 bases between. The CDR3 is made up of 16 amino acids. Germline lookup yields CDR1 SGHDT and CDR2 YYEEEE. The CDR3 coding sequence is TGTGCCAGCAGCTTGGAGCTCTCAGCGAGCACAGATACGCAGTATTTT. It encodes CASSLELSASTDTQYF. Complete variable domain (other parts from reference TRBV5-6 and TRBJ2-3): DAGVTQSPTHLIKTRGQQVTLRCSPKSGHDTVSWYQQALGQGPQFIFQYYEEEERQRGNFPDRFSGHQFPNYSSELNVNALLLGDSALYLCASSLELSASTDTQYFGPGTRLTVL.

This sequence joins TRBV27 and TRBJ2-5, with 10 nucleotides matching TRBD2. CDR3 length: 14 residues. V lost 5 bases, J lost 5 bases, and 5 bases stayed unmatched. Germline V gene data show CDR1 as MNHEY and CDR2 as SMNVEV (reference sequence). CDR3 sequence: CASSPLGLAETQYF. The CDR3 DNA reads TGTGCCAGCAGTCCCTTGGGACTAGCGGAGACCCAGTACTTC.

The chain couples TRBV28 to TRBJ2-5, with 7 positions matching TRBD2. The CDR3 runs to 17 residues. V lost 5 bases to trimming and J lost 5 bases; unmatched junction nucleotides: 17. The germline gives CDR1 MDHEN, CDR2 SYDVKM. The CDR3 loop reads CASSPTALADPAETQYF. The CDR3, as DNA: TGTGCCAGCAGTCCGACCGCCCTAGCGGACCCAGCGGAGACCCAGTACTTC.

V is TRBV27 and J is TRBJ1-1, with D possibly matching TRBD1 (5 bases). The CDR3 contains 12 residues. With 2 bases removed from V and 11 bases from J, the gap between germline ends came to 12 bases. Germline V gives CDR1 MNHEY, CDR2 SMNVEV (reference sequence). The CDR3 reads CASSLVQGRAFF. The CDR3 region has the DNA TGTGCCAGCAGTTTAGTCCAGGGTAGGGCTTTCTTT.

The DNA for the CDR3 is TGTGCCAGCAGCCTAGCGGGAGCACCCTTCTACGAGCAGTACTTC. It is translated as CASSLAGAPFYEQYF. The V gene is TRBV5-6, the J gene TRBJ2-7; 10 bases agree with TRBD2. The V and J ends lost 4 bases and 3 bases, in that order; junction bases with no gene match: 7. This CDR3 spans 15 amino acids. Germline loops: CDR1 SGHDT, CDR2 YYEEEE. The full variable domain, in which reference TRBV5-6 and TRBJ2-7 provide the parts outside the CDR3, is DAGVTQSPTHLIKTRGQQVTLRCSPKSGHDTVSWYQQALGQGPQFIFQYYEEEERQRGNFPDRFSGHQFPNYSSELNVNALLLGDSALYLCASSLAGAPFYEQYFGPGTRLTVT.

This chain joins TRBV5-1 and TRBJ2-7, with 8 bases lining up with TRBD2. CDR1 SGHRS and CDR2 YFSETQ come from the germline V gene. J gave up 5 bases and V 5 bases, and 6 bases lay outside the gene matches. The CDR3 is 13 amino acids. DNA for the CDR3: TGCGCCAGCAGAGCGGGAGTTGGCGACGAGCAGTACTTC. Amino acids: CASRAGVGDEQYF.